This T cell receptor (beta chain) was captured by sequencing in a study of blood T cell repertoires in COVID-19. Study at large: Material from acute and convalescent COVID-19 was sourced from the United States, Italy and Spain.

Profiling relied on immunoSEQ multiplex PCR, and the TCRdb table lists in-frame clones only, not all of them. The table shows about 230,000 clones, with around 84% occurring only once. This CDR3 comprises 18 residues. From germline, CDR1 is KGHSH and CDR2 LQKENI. Trimming took 4 bases from V and 0 from J; bases not matched to a gene: 15. The genes are TRBV18 and TRBJ2-7; 7 bases align to TRBD1. Sequencing was carried out using PBMCs or T cells enriched from blood (not recorded which). The TCR comes from a man aged 18 to 30 who had recovered from COVID-19. The CDR3 DNA sequence: TGTGCCAGCTCACGAAACTTATTAACGCGGACAGGCTCCTACGAGCAGTACTTC. It yields the protein CASSRNLLTRTGSYEQYF.